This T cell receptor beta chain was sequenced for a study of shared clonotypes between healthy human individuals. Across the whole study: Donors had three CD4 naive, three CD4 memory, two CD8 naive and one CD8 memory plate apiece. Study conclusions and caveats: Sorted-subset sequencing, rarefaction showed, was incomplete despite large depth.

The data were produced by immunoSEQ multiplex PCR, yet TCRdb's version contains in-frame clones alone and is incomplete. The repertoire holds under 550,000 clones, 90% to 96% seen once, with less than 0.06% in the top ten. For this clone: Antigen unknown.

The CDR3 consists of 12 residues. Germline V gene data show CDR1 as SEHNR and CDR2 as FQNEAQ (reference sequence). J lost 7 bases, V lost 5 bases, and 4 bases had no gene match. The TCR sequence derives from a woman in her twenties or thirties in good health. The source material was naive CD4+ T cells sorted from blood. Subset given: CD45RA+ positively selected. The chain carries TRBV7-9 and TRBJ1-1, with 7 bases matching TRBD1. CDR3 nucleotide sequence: TGTGCCAGCAGCATACAGGGGATTGAAGCTTTCTTT. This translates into CASSIQGIEAFF.